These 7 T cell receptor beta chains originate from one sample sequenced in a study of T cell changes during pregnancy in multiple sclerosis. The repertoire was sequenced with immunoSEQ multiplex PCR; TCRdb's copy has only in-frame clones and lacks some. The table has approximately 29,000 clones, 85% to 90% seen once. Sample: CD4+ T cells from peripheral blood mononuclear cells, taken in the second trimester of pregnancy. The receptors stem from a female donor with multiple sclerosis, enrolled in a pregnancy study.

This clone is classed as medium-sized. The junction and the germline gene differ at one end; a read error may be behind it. The CDR3 is CASSLGTGAAGHF. The CDR3 region has the DNA TGCGCCAGCAGCTTGGGGACAGGGGCGGCCGGGCACTTC. V and J are TRBV5-1 and TRBJ2-5; 9 bases fit TRBD1. The CDR3 loop spans 13 amino acids. Germline loops: CDR1 SGHRS, CDR2 YFSETQ.

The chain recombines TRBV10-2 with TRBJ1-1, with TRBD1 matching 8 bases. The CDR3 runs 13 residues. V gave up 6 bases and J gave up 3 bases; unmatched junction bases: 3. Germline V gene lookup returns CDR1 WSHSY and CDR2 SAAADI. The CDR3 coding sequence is TGCGCCAGCAGCGAGGACAGGGACACTGAAGCTTTCTTT. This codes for CASSEDRDTEAFF.

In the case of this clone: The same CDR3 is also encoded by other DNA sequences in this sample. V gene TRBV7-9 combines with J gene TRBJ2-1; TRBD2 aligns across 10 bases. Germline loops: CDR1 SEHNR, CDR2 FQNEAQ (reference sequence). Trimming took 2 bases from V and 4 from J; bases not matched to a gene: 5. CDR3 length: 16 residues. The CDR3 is CASSLSLAGAYNEQFF. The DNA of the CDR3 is TGTGCCAGCAGCTTATCCCTAGCGGGGGCTTACAATGAGCAGTTCTTC. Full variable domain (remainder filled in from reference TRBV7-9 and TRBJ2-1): DTGVSQNPRHKITKRGQNVTFRCDPISEHNRLYWYRQTLGQGPEFLTYFQNEAQLEKSRLLSDRFSAERPKGSFSTLEIQRTEQGDSAMYLCASSLSLAGAYNEQFFGPGTRLTVL.

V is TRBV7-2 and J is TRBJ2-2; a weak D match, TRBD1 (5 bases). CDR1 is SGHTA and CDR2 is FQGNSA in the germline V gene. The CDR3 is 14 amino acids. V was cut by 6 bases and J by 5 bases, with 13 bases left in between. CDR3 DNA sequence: TGTGCCAGCAGGCCTCAGGGTATTACCGGGGAGCTGTTTTTT. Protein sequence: CASRPQGITGELFF.

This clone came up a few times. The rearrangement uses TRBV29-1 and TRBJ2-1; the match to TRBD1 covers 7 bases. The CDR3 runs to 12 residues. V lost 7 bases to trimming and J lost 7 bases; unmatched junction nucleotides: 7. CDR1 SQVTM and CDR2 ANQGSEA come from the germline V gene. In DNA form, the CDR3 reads TGCAGCGCAAACAGGGGCTTGAATGAGCAGTTCTTC. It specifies CSANRGLNEQFF.

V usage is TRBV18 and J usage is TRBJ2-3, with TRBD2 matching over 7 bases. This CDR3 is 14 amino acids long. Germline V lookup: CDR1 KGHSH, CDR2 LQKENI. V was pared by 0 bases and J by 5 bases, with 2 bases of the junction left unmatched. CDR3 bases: TGTGCCAGCTCACCACCGGGGGGGAGAGATACGCAGTATTTT. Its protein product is CASSPPGGRDTQYF.

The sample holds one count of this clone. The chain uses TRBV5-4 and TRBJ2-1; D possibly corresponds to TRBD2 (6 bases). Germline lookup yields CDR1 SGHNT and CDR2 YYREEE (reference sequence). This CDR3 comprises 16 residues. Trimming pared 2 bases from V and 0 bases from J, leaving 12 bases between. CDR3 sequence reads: CASSFLSGSSYNEQFF. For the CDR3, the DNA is TGTGCCAGCAGCTTCCTTAGCGGAAGCTCCTACAATGAGCAGTTCTTC. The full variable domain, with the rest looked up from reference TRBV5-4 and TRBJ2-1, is ETGVTQSPTHLIKTRGQQVTLRCSSQSGHNTVSWYQQALGQGPQFIFQYYREEENGRGNFPPRFSGLQFPNYSSELNVNALELDDSALYLCASSFLSGSSYNEQFFGPGTRLTVL.